What follows are 21 T cell receptor beta chains derived from one specimen sequenced in a study of blood T cell repertoires in COVID-19. Generated by immunoSEQ multiplex PCR, the TCRdb table keeps only in-frame clones and is missing some. The profile covers around 180,000 clones, with about 74% appearing a single time and under 3.5% taken by the ten largest. Sequencing was done on a sample of peripheral blood. The receptors come from a woman aged 80 or over with acute or convalescent COVID-19.

The genes are TRBV19 and TRBJ2-3; the D gene is possibly TRBD2 (5 bases). V shed 6 bases and J shed 5 bases, with 21 bases lying between them. Germline values: CDR1 LNHDA, CDR2 SQIVND (reference sequence). This CDR3 has 16 residues. This CDR3 reads CASSKGGLTAGDTQYF. CDR3 bases: TGTGCCAGTAGCAAAGGCGGCCTAACCGCGGGAGATACGCAGTATTTT.

The rearrangement uses TRBV14 and TRBJ2-2; D is undetermined. CDR3 size: 15 residues. Trimming pared 0 bases from V and 3 bases from J, leaving 8 bases between. Germline CDR1 and CDR2: SGHDN and FVKESK. In DNA form, the CDR3 reads TGTGCCAGCAGCCAAGATGCCACTTACACCGGGGAGCTGTTTTTT. This translates into CASSQDATYTGELFF.

The rearrangement uses TRBV24-1 and TRBJ2-5; 10 bases are a match to TRBD1. Germline CDR1 KGHDR, CDR2 SFDVKD. The CDR3 has 13 amino acids. Trimming cost V 11 bases and J 4 bases; bases outside gene matches: 6. The CDR3 nucleotides read TGTGCCAGCGGGACAGGGGCCCCAGAGACCCAGTACTTC. It yields the protein CASGTGAPETQYF.

CDR3 loop: CASSDRNYGYTF. The CDR3 DNA reads TGTGCCAGCAGTGACAGGAATTATGGCTACACCTTC. The gene calls are TRBV12-3 or TRBV12-4 and TRBJ1-2, with D possibly TRBD1 on 6 matching bases. V lost 5 bases to trimming and J lost 5 bases, with 9 bases between them. The CDR3 loop spans 12 amino acids.

This clone was counted a single time. This chain joins TRBV30 and TRBJ1-6; D remains ambiguous. V was cut by 2 bases and J by 4 bases, with 6 bases left in between. Germline V gives CDR1 GTSNPN, CDR2 SVGIG (reference sequence). CDR3 size: 13 residues. CDR3 in amino acids: CAWSRDYNSPLHF. CDR3 sequence (DNA): TGTGCCTGGAGTCGGGATTATAATTCACCCCTCCACTTT.

The chain carries TRBV24-1 and TRBJ2-7; tentatively, D is TRBD1 (7 bases). Between the trimmed V and J ends, which lost 9 bases and 7 bases, there was a span of 21 bases. The CDR3 runs 14 residues. Germline V gene data show CDR1 as KGHDR and CDR2 as SFDVKD. DNA of the CDR3: TGTGCCACCGGCGAGGGGGCCCCTCGGGGGGAGCAGTACTTC. Translating it yields CATGEGAPRGEQYF.

This clone was recorded a few times. V and J are TRBV2 and TRBJ1-1, with D possibly matching TRBD1 (5 bases). The CDR3 spans 14 residues. Per germline, CDR1 SNHLY and CDR2 FYNNEI. Deletions cut 2 bases from V and 3 bases from J, with 10 bases between. This chain's CDR3 is CASSEQGTDTEAFF. The CDR3 region has the DNA TGTGCCAGCAGTGAACAGGGTACTGACACTGAAGCTTTCTTT.

CDR3 sequence: CASSLFRVAGELFF. The CDR3 DNA sequence: TGTGCCAGCTCACTCTTCAGGGTTGCCGGGGAGCTGTTTTTT. The rearrangement joins TRBV18 to TRBJ2-2; a possible D gene is TRBD1 (5 bases). CDR1 is KGHSH, CDR2 LQKENI, per germline. Trimming shortened V by 4 bases and J by 6 bases, and 12 bases separated the two germline ends. This CDR3 is built from 14 residues.

This chain connects TRBV5-1 to TRBJ2-3, with 10 positions matching TRBD2. In germline, CDR1 is SGHRS, CDR2 YFSETQ. This CDR3 contains 16 residues. Unmatched junction bases numbered 6, after V lost 3 bases and J lost 2 bases. The CDR3 DNA reads TGCGCCAGCAGCTCCCGGACTAGCGGATACACAGATACGCAGTATTTT. Translated: CASSSRTSGYTDTQYF.

V and J are TRBV28 and TRBJ2-7; 13 bases align to TRBD2. J was trimmed by 3 bases and V by 1 base; bases with no gene match: 9. This CDR3 spans 18 amino acids. CDR1 MDHEN and CDR2 SYDVKM come from the germline V gene. The CDR3 reads CASSLSSAGTSGNYEQYF. Here the CDR3 DNA reads TGTGCCAGCAGTTTATCATCGGCCGGGACTAGCGGGAACTACGAGCAGTACTTC. Together with reference TRBV28 and TRBJ2-7, the CDR3 gives the full variable domain: DVKVTQSSRYLVKRTGEKVFLECVQDMDHENMFWYRQDPGLGLRLIYFSYDVKMKEKGDIPEGYSVSREKKERFSLILESASTNQTSMYLCASSLSSAGTSGNYEQYFGPGTRLTVT.

The V and J genes are TRBV18 and TRBJ2-4; 9 bases fit TRBD1. V trimming: 4 bases; J trimming: 4 bases; junction bases outside the gene matches: 5. CDR3 length: 15 amino acids. CDR1 is KGHSH and CDR2 is LQKENI in the germline V gene. The CDR3: CASSQSTGGKNIQYF. CDR3 nucleotide sequence: TGTGCCAGCTCACAATCGACAGGGGGAAAAAACATTCAGTACTTC.

This chain uses TRBV6-4 with TRBJ2-2, with 7 positions matching TRBD1. CDR3 length: 16 amino acids. Losses at the gene ends were 7 bases for V and 5 bases for J; bases not matched to a gene: 13. CDR1 is MRHNA, CDR2 SNTAGT, per germline. The CDR3 loop reads CASTGTEASQTGELFF. DNA for the CDR3: TGTGCCAGCACCGGGACAGAGGCTTCCCAAACCGGGGAGCTGTTTTTT.

The chain employs TRBV6-6 and TRBJ2-1; 9 bases are shared with TRBD1. J gave up 6 bases and V 4 bases, and 4 bases lay outside the gene matches. The CDR3 contains 14 residues. CDR1 and CDR2 (germline): MNHNY, SVGAGI (reference sequence). The DNA of the CDR3 is TGTGCCAGCAGTTCACCGGGACAGGGCAATGAGCAGTTCTTC. Its protein is CASSSPGQGNEQFF.

CDR3 in amino acids: CASSRGTNEKLFF. For the CDR3, the DNA is TGTGCCAGTAGTCGAGGGACTAATGAAAAACTGTTTTTT. The V call is TRBV19, the J call TRBJ1-4; D remains unclear. Trimming stripped 5 bases from V and 2 bases from J, with 6 bases between. The CDR3 has 13 amino acids. The V gene's germline CDR1 is LNHDA and CDR2 SQIVND (reference sequence).

This rearrangement joins TRBV9 to TRBJ1-3; 8 bases agree with TRBD1. The germline V gene encodes CDR1 SGDLS and CDR2 YYNGEE. This CDR3 is built from 16 residues. The J segment lost 0 bases and the V segment lost 4 bases, leaving 6 bases of the junction unmatched. CDR3 bases: TGTGCCAGCAGCACAGGGGGAACAGCCTCTGGAAACACCATATATTTT. Its protein is CASSTGGTASGNTIYF.

The CDR3: CSVVGQGYGYTF. CDR3 DNA: TGCAGCGTTGTGGGACAGGGGTATGGCTACACCTTC. V gene TRBV29-1 combines with J gene TRBJ1-2; 10 bases align to TRBD1. CDR3 length: 12 amino acids. Germline V gene lookup returns CDR1 SQVTM and CDR2 ANQGSEA. The V and J ends lost 4 bases and 5 bases, in that order; junction bases with no gene match: 1.

The CDR3 coding sequence is TGTGCCAGCAGAAACCGCAGGGACTATGGCTACACCTTC. It translates to CASRNRRDYGYTF. The chain combines TRBV28 with TRBJ1-2; tentatively, D is TRBD1 (5 bases). Germline lookup yields CDR1 MDHEN and CDR2 SYDVKM. The V end was cut by 6 bases, the J end by 3 bases, with 11 bases between. This CDR3 contains 13 residues.

This clone was counted a few times. CDR3 coding DNA: TGTGCCATCAGGGCCGGAAGCACTAAGTCCTACAATGAGCAGTTCTTC. Translated: CAIRAGSTKSYNEQFF. J is TRBJ2-1 and V is TRBV10-3; D is ambiguous. Germline V gene data show CDR1 as ENHRY and CDR2 as SYGVKD. There are 16 residues in the CDR3. V was cut by 6 bases and J by 1 base, with 16 bases left in between.

The genes are TRBV5-1 and TRBJ2-7, with D perhaps TRBD2 (6 bases). The CDR3 has 13 amino acids. From germline, CDR1 is SGHRS and CDR2 YFSETQ. V lost 3 bases and J 2 bases, leaving 9 bases between the germline ends. CDR3 sequence reads: CASSYSGTYEQYF. In DNA form, the CDR3 reads TGCGCCAGCAGCTATAGCGGAACCTACGAGCAGTACTTC.

J is TRBJ2-7 and V is TRBV6-2 or TRBV6-3, with 8 positions matching TRBD2. J was trimmed by 2 bases and V by 5 bases; bases with no gene match: 2. CDR1 is MNHEY, CDR2 SVGEGT, per germline. This CDR3 region has 13 residues. The CDR3 sequence is CASSLAGTYEQYF. CDR3 DNA: TGTGCCAGCAGTCTAGCGGGTACCTACGAGCAGTACTTC.

This chain uses TRBV5-6 with TRBJ2-7; no reliable D call. V lost 0 bases, J lost 5 bases, and 9 bases lay in between. CDR1 SGHDT and CDR2 YYEEEE come from the germline V gene. The CDR3 has 13 amino acids. The CDR3 sequence is CASSLGLADEQYF. The CDR3, as DNA: TGTGCCAGCAGCTTGGGATTGGCAGACGAGCAGTACTTC.